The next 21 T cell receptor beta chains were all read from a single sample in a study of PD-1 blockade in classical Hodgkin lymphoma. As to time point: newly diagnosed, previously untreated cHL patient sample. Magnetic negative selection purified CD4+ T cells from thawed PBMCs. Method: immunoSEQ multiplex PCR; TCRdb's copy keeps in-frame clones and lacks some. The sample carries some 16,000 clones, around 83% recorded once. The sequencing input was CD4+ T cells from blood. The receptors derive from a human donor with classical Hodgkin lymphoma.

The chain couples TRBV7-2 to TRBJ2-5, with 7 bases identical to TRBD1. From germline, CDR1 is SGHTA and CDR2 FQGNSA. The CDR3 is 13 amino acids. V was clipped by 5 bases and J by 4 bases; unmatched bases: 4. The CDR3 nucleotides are TGTGCCAGCAGCCAGGGGGAAGGAGAGACCCAGTACTTC. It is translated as CASSQGEGETQYF.

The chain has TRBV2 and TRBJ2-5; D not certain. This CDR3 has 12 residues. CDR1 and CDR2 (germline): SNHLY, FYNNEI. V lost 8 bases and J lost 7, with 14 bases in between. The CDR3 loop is CASGKPSGTQYF. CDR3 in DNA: TGTGCCAGCGGTAAACCTTCGGGGACCCAGTACTTC.

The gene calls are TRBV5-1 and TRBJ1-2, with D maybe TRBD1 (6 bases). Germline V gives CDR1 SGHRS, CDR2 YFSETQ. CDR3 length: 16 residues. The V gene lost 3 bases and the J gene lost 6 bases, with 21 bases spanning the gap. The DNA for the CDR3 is TGCGCCAGCAGCTCCGGGGGCAGGGGTGGTTCGGATGGCTACACCTTC. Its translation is CASSSGGRGGSDGYTF.

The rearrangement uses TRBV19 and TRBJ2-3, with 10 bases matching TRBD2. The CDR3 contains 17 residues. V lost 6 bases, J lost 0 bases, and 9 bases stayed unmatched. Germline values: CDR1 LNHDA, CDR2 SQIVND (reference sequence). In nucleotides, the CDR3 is TGTGCCAGTAGCTCTAGGGCGACTAGCGGGAGCACAGATACGCAGTATTTT. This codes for CASSSRATSGSTDTQYF.

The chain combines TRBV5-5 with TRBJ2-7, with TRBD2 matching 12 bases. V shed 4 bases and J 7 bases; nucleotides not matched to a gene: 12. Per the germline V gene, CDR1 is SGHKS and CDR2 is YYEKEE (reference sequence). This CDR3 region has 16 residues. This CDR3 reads CASSPLETSGSREQYF. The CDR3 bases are TGTGCCAGCAGCCCTTTAGAGACTAGCGGGAGTAGAGAGCAGTACTTC.

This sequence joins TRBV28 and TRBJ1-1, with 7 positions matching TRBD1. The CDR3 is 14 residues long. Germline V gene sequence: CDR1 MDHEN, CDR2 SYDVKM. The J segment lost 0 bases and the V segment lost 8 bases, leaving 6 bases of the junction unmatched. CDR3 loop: CASHTGTVNTEAFF. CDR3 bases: TGTGCCAGCCATACCGGGACAGTGAACACTGAAGCTTTCTTT. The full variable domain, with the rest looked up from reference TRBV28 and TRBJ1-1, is DVKVTQSSRYLVKRTGEKVFLECVQDMDHENMFWYRQDPGLGLRLIYFSYDVKMKEKGDIPEGYSVSREKKERFSLILESASTNQTSMYLCASHTGTVNTEAFFGQGTRLTVV.

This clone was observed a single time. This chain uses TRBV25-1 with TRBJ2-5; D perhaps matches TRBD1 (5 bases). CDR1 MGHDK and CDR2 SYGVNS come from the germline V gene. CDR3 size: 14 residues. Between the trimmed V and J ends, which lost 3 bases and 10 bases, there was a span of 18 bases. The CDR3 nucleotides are TGTGCCAGCAGTGATACAGGCCGAATATTGGACCAGTACTTC. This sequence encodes CASSDTGRILDQYF.

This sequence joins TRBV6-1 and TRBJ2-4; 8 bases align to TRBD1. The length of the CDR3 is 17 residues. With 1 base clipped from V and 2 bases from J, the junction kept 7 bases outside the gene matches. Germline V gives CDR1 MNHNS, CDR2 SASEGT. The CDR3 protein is CASSEVTGTGTKNIQYF. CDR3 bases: TGTGCCAGCAGTGAAGTAACGGGGACAGGAACCAAAAACATTCAGTACTTC.

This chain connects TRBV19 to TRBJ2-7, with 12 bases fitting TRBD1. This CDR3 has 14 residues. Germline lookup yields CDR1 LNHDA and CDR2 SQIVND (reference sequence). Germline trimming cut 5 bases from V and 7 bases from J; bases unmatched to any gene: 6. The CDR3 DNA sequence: TGTGCCAGTAGTTTTTCGGGACAGGGGGCGGAGCAGTACTTC. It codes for CASSFSGQGAEQYF.

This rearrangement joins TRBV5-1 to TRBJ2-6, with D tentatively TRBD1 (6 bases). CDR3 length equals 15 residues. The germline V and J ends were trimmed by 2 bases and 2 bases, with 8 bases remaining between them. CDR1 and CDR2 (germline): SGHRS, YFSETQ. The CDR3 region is CASSLQGTGANVLTF. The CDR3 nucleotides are TGCGCCAGCAGCTTACAGGGAACTGGGGCCAACGTCCTGACTTTC.

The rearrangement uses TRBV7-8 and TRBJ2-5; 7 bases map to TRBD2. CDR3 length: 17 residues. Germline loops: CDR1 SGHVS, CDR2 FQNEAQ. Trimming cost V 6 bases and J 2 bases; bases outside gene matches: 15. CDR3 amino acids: CASSPHWGGAEQETQYF. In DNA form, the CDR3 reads TGTGCCAGCAGTCCCCATTGGGGGGGAGCGGAACAAGAGACCCAGTACTTC.

This CDR3 reads CASSSHRQGANEKLFF. In DNA, the CDR3 is TGTGCCAGCAGCTCCCATCGACAGGGCGCTAATGAAAAACTGTTTTTT. The chain uses TRBV5-4 and TRBJ1-4; TRBD1 aligns across 7 bases. Trimming took 3 bases from V and 3 from J; bases not matched to a gene: 8. Germline values: CDR1 SGHNT, CDR2 YYREEE (reference sequence). The CDR3 extends over 16 amino acids.

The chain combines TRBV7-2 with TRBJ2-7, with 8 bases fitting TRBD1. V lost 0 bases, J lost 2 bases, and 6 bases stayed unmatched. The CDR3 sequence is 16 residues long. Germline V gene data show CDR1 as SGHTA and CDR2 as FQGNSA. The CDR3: CASSLAGQVGTYEQYF. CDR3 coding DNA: TGTGCCAGCAGCTTAGCGGGACAGGTAGGGACCTACGAGCAGTACTTC.

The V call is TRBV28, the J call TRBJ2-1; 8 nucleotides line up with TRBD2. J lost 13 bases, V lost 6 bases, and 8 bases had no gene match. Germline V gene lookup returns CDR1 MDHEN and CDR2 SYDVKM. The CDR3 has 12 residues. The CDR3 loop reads CASSPAGVGQFF. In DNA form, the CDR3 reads TGTGCCAGCAGCCCAGCGGGAGTCGGCCAGTTCTTC.

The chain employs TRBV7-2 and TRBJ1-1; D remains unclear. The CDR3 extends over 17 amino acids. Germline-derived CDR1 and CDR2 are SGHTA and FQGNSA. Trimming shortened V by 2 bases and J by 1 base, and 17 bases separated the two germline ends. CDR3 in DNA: TGTGCCAGCAGCTTAATTCGATGGAACAGTGGGAACACTGAAGCTTTCTTT. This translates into CASSLIRWNSGNTEAFF.

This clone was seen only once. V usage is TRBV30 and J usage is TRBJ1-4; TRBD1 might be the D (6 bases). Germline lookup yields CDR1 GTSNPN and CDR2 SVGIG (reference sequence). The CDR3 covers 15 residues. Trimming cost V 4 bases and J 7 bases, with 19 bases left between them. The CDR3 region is CAWKELGAQGEKLFF. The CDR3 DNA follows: TGTGCCTGGAAGGAATTGGGGGCCCAGGGTGAAAAACTGTTTTTT.

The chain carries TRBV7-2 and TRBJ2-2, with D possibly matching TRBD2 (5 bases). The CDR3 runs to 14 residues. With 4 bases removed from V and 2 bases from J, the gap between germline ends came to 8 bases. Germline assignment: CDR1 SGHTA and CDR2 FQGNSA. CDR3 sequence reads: CASSSGVNTGELFF. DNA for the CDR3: TGTGCCAGCAGCTCCGGGGTTAACACCGGGGAGCTGTTTTTT.

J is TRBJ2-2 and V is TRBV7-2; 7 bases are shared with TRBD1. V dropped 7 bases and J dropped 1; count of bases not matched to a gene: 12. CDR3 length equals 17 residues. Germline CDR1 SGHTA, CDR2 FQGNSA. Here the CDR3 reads CASTPFRDSLNTGELFF. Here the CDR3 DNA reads TGTGCCAGCACTCCCTTTCGGGACAGCTTGAACACCGGGGAGCTGTTTTTT.

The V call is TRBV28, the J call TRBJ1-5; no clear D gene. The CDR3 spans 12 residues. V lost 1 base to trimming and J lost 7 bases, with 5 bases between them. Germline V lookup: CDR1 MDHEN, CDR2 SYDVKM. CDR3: CASSLLSQPQHF. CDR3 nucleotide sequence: TGTGCCAGCAGTTTATTAAGCCAGCCCCAGCATTTT.

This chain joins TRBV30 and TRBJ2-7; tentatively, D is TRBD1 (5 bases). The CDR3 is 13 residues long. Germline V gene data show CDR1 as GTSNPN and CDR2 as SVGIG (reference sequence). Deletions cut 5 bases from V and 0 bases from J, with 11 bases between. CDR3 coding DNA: TGTGCCTGGGACAGTCGAAGCTCCTACGAGCAGTACTTC. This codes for CAWDSRSSYEQYF.

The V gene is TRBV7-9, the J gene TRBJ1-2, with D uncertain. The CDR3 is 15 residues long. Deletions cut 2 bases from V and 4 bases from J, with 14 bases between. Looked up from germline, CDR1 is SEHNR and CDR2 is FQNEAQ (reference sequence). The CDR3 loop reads CASSLSYSQAYGYTF. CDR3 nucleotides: TGTGCCAGCAGCTTAAGTTATAGTCAAGCCTATGGCTACACCTTC.